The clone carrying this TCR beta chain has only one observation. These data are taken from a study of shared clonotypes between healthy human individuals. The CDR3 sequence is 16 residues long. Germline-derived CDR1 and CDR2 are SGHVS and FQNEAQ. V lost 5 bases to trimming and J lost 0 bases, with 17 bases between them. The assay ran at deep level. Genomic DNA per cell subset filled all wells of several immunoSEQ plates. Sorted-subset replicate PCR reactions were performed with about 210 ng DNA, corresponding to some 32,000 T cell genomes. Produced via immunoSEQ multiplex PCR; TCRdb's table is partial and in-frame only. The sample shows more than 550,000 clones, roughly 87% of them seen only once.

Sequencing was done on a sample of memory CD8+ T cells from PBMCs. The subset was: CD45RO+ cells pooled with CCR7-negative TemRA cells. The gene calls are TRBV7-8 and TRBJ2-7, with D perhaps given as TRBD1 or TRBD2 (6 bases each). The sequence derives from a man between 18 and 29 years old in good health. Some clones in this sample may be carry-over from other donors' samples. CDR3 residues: CASSNPGASISYEQYF. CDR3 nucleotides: TGTGCCAGCAGCAACCCGGGGGCGTCCATCTCCTACGAGCAGTACTTC.